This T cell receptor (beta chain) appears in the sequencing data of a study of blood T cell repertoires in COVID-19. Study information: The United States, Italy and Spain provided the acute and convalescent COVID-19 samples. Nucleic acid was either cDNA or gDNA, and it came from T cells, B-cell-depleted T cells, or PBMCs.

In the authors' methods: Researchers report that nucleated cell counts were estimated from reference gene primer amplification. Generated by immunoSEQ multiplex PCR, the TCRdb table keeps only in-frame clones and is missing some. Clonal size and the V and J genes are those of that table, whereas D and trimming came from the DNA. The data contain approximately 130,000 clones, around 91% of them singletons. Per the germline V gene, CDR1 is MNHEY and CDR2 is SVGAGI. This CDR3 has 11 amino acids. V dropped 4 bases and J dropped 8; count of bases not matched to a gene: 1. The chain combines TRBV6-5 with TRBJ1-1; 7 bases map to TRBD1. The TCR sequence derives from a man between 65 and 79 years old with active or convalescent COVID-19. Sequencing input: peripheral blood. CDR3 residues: CASSSRGEAFF. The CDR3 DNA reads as TGTGCCAGCAGTTCCAGGGGGGAAGCTTTCTTT.